This T cell receptor (beta chain) was observed in a study of blood T cells in healthy people across ages (dated by TCRdb to between 2015 and 2017). General notes on the study: In model experiments, roughly one uniquely barcoded TCR beta cDNA molecule per two T cells was captured by template switching. To track age-related changes in TCR beta repertoire diversity, the study relied on deep sequencing normalized with unique cDNA molecular identifiers. Donors were grouped into four age groups: young (average approximately 15 years), middle-aged (roughly 40), aged (around 60) and long-lived (just over 80). To avoid experimental bias, donors of different ages were distributed randomly across sequencing lanes. The study analyzed two additional independent replicas of 1 million unique cDNA reads from the same blood draw for two donors, one aged 18 to 29 and one aged 80 or older. What the research found in general, with its limitations: The percentage of naive T cells measured by flow cytometry correlated strongly with observed TCR beta diversity. Observed TCR beta diversity per million T cells fell roughly linearly with age, and a significant reduction was already apparent by age roughly 40. Total diversity estimates from one million sequenced T cells were considered lower bounds and underestimates. The CMV infection status of donors was not known, potentially confounding age-related changes in expanded clonotypes. Bulk unsorted PBMC profiling prevented conclusive comparison of naive and antigen-experienced compartments. The long-lived group showed more naive CD4+ T cells, fewer expanded clones and increased TCR diversity than the aged group, suggesting age selection.

The V end gives up 5 bases and the J end 6 bases, leaving 6 bases in the junction not matched to a gene. Via the germline V gene, CDR1 is ENHRY and CDR2 SYGVKD. The CDR3, from cysteine to phenylalanine, totals 15 residues. Left in the record is the CDR3 DNA by itself, 45 bases read in frame from the first base. The library was built by means of 5' RACE. TCRdb records Illumina HiSeq 2500 as the sequencer. A second PCR of about 6 to 11 cycles was run with a J-beta primer mix and a sample-barcoded 5' primer. A template-switch 5' adaptor carrying 12 random nucleotides introduced a unique molecular identifier onto each TCR beta cDNA molecule. Each sample yielded at least 2.5 million CDR3-containing paired-end reads. The Mint cDNA synthesis kit, primed by a TRBC-specific oligonucleotide, was used to synthesize first-strand cDNA from all RNA. After uracil-DNA glycosylase treatment, a first 18-cycle PCR used universal primers M1SS and BC2_uni_R on all cDNA. The authors processed their data as follows. Each sample was normalized by randomly selecting 1 million high-quality reads, each carrying a distinct molecular identifier. Reads with shared molecular identifiers were discarded instead of being binned into consensus sequences. MiTCR, with a Q25 quality threshold and the strictest error-elimination algorithm, was used for CDR3 identification, clonotype clustering and error correction. Lower-bound total TCR beta diversity was estimated with a nonparametric unseen species model using Euler transformation. The public reads were reprocessed in TCRdb via fastp at Q25 and MiXCR, keeping in-frame beta chains. Each entry merges the rows of one CDR3 protein and shows their most common DNA and genes. The V and J calls and clone size come from TCRdb's table, not from the authors' own analysis. This sample comprises 650,000 to 700,000 distinct CDR3 sequences, around 52% of them detected only once. 13% of the sample belongs to the ten largest clones.

The donors were roughly 39 Caucasian individuals from Russia, aged roughly 6 to 90 years, who were systemically healthy. Each donor gave about 9.8 milliliters of peripheral blood, drawn into EDTA-treated Vacutainer tubes. Ficoll-Paque density-gradient centrifugation was used to isolate PBMCs, with at least 7 million per sample. Trizol reagent was used to extract total RNA from PBMCs, with at least 5 micrograms per sample. The percentages of naive CD45RAhigh/CD27high T cells were determined by flow cytometry on a PBMC aliquot from every donor. This clonotype has at least ten counts. Its target antigen remains unknown. No qualities accompany the bases; no much larger clone lies one base away.

The sample consisted of blood. The V gene is TRBV10-3 and the J gene is TRBJ2-1; 11 nucleotides in the junction match TRBD1. The clonotype originates from an elderly woman in good health. Here is the DNA: TGTGCCATCAGTCGTGGGACAGGGGGGCCCAATGAGCAGTTCTTC. Its translation reads: CAISRGTGGPNEQFF.